A selection of T cell receptor beta chains follows, all from one sample in a study of human T cells and chemical hapten exposure. A single record per CDR3 protein comes from TCRdb applying MiXCR to the RACE reads. The top ten clones hold about 6% of a sample with 49,000 or so distinct CDR3 sequences, 4% to 4.5% of them seen once. Source material: whole blood. The receptors here all came from a human donor in good health. Some clones in this sample may be carry-over from other donors' samples. Both conserved end residues are part of each CDR3. A D gene is named only where the DNA matches it firmly. Clone size appears in some rows only: once, few, many, or a class for an expanded clone.

d_gene	abundance	v_gene	j_gene	CDR3nt	CDR3aa
TRBD1	many	TRBV29-1	TRBJ1-3	TGCAGCGTTGGCGGGACAGGGTCCTCTGGAAACACCATATATTTT	CSVGGTGSSGNTIYF
TRBD1	many	TRBV6-1	TRBJ1-5	TGTGCCAGCAGTGCCCAGGGGGGCTTCGGTCAGCCCCAGCATTTT	CASSAQGGFGQPQHF
-	few	TRBV27	TRBJ2-3	TGTGCCAGCAGTCCCTTCGTAATAGCAGATACGCAGTATTTT	CASSPFVIADTQYF
-	few	TRBV24-1	TRBJ1-5	TGTGCCACCAGTGATGGGAACCCGCGACAGCCCCAGCATTTT	CATSDGNPRQPQHF
-	many	TRBV12-3/TRBV12-4	TRBJ2-5	TGTGCCAGCACTCCTAGGGGCCAACAAGAGACCCAGTACTTC	CASTPRGQQETQYF
TRBD1	few	TRBV5-1	TRBJ1-1	TGCGCCAGCAGACTGGACAGGGGGAGTACTGAAGCTTTCTTT	CASRLDRGSTEAFF
TRBD2	many	TRBV12-3/TRBV12-4	TRBJ2-1	TGTGCCAGCACCCAATACACTAGCGGGGCCTACAATGAGCAGTTCTTC	CASTQYTSGAYNEQFF
-	many	TRBV7-9	TRBJ2-1	TGTGCCAGCAGCTTGGGTGAGCAGTTCTTC	CASSLGEQFF
TRBD1	many	TRBV12-3/TRBV12-4	TRBJ2-5	TGTGCCAGCAGTCATGGACAGGGCGGAAGCCAAGAGACCCAGTACTTC	CASSHGQGGSQETQYF
-	-	TRBV6-5	TRBJ2-7	TGTGCCAGCAGTTACACCTCAGGGTTCTACGAGCAGTACTTC	CASSYTSGFYEQYF
-	few	TRBV30	TRBJ2-1	TGTGCCTGGATTGGCCCAAGGGGGGATGAGCAGTTCTTC	CAWIGPRGDEQFF
-	many	TRBV6-1	TRBJ2-3	TGTGCCAGCAGTGCAGGCCGACTCGACACAGATACGCAGTATTTT	CASSAGRLDTDTQYF
-	few	TRBV28	TRBJ2-7	TGTGCCAGCAGTTTTGGTACCTCCAGCTCCTACGAGCAGTACTTC	CASSFGTSSSYEQYF
-	-	TRBV3-1	TRBJ2-2	TGTGCCAGCAGCCAAGATAGTAGGGCTTCCGGGGAGCTGTTTTTT	CASSQDSRASGELFF
-	many	TRBV7-9	TRBJ1-2	TGTGCCAGCAGACCCCCGGGGGGCCTAGGCTATGGCTACACCTTC	CASRPPGGLGYGYTF
-	-	TRBV24-1	TRBJ2-5	TGTGCCACCAGTGATTTGGTGAATTTCGGGACCCAGTACTTC	CATSDLVNFGTQYF
-	many	TRBV3-1	TRBJ2-4	TGTGCCAGCAGCCAAGTGGGGGAGGGGGTTCGGAACATTCAGTACTTC	CASSQVGEGVRNIQYF
-	-	TRBV24-1	TRBJ2-1	TGTGCCACCAGTGATGGACTCGCGGATTACAATGAGCAGTTCTTC	CATSDGLADYNEQFF
TRBD1	many	TRBV10-3	TRBJ2-5	TGTGCCATCAGTGAGTCTTGGACAGGCCAAGAGACCCAGTACTTC	CAISESWTGQETQYF
-	few	TRBV9	TRBJ2-1	TGTGCCAGCAGCGCTTTTTCAGGGACCAACAATGAGCAGTTCTTC	CASSAFSGTNNEQFF
-	-	TRBV7-2	TRBJ2-5	TGTGCCAGCAGCCCGGGACTTAGACAAGAGACCCAGTACTTC	CASSPGLRQETQYF
-	many	TRBV7-8	TRBJ2-1	TGTGCCAGCAGCCTTGGGACTGTTAGAGATGAGCAGTTCTTC	CASSLGTVRDEQFF
-	many	TRBV14	TRBJ1-1	TGTGCCAGCAGCCAAGAAATTTGGGTTGGGAACACTGAAGCTTTCTTT	CASSQEIWVGNTEAFF
-	many	TRBV7-8	TRBJ2-7	TGTGCCAGCAGCGCGTCGACAGCCCTGAGCTCCTACGAGCAGTACTTC	CASSASTALSSYEQYF
-	-	TRBV6-2/TRBV6-3	TRBJ2-7	TGTGCCAGCAGTTACTCAAGGACAGCCCTCTCCTACGAGCAGTACTTC	CASSYSRTALSYEQYF
TRBD1	many	TRBV4-1	TRBJ2-3	TGCGCCAGCAGCCCTCCTGGGACAGGGTCAGATACGCAGTATTTT	CASSPPGTGSDTQYF
TRBD1	many	TRBV5-1	TRBJ1-5	TGCGCCAGCAGCCCTGGGACAGGGGACGGCAATCAGCCCCAGCATTTT	CASSPGTGDGNQPQHF
-	many	TRBV4-1	TRBJ2-7	TGCGCCAGCAGCCAAGAATTTGGTGGGGAGCAGTACTTC	CASSQEFGGEQYF
-	-	TRBV7-2	TRBJ2-1	TGTGCCAGCAGCCCCGACTACAATGAGCAGTTCTTC	CASSPDYNEQFF
-	many	TRBV20-1	TRBJ2-7	TGCAGTGCTAGGCCGGCTTACGAGCAGTACTTC	CSARPAYEQYF
-	many	TRBV30	TRBJ1-2	TGTGCCTGGAGGGCCGGGGGGAACTATGGCTACACCTTC	CAWRAGGNYGYTF
-	many	TRBV6-2/TRBV6-3	TRBJ1-5	TGTGCCAGCAGTTACGGGACGAATCAGCCCCAGCATTTT	CASSYGTNQPQHF
-	many	TRBV5-6	TRBJ2-7	TGTGCCAGCAGCGGATACTACGAGCAGTACTTC	CASSGYYEQYF
-	many	TRBV5-1	TRBJ2-1	TGCGCCAGCAGCTTGGTAGCAGAGAGCTCCTACAATGAGCAGTTCTTC	CASSLVAESSYNEQFF
TRBD1	many	TRBV3-1	TRBJ1-1	TGTGCCAGCAGCCCAGGGGGGGACTTGAACACTGAAGCTTTCTTT	CASSPGGDLNTEAFF
TRBD2	few	TRBV4-1	TRBJ2-3	TGCGCCAGCAGCCCCCCGGGGGGATTCTACACAGATACGCAGTATTTT	CASSPPGGFYTDTQYF
TRBD2	-	TRBV28	TRBJ2-7	TGTGCCAGCAGTTTAAGGGGCCCGCGCGGGAGGGCCGAGCAGTACTTC	CASSLRGPRGRAEQYF
-	many	TRBV28	TRBJ2-7	TGTGCCAGCAGAAGAGAGGAGTTCAACGAGCAGTACTTC	CASRREEFNEQYF
TRBD1	-	TRBV27	TRBJ2-1	TGTGCCAGCAGGACGGGACAGTACAATGAGCAGTTCTTC	CASRTGQYNEQFF
-	-	TRBV29-1	TRBJ2-6	TGCAGCGTGATTCACCGGGCCAAATCTGGGGCCAACGTCCTGACTTTC	CSVIHRAKSGANVLTF
-	many	TRBV27	TRBJ1-5	TGTGCCAGCAGAGGAGCGGCAGGGAGCAATCAGCCCCAGCATTTT	CASRGAAGSNQPQHF
-	-	TRBV9	TRBJ2-3	TGTGCCAGCAGCCCCCCCCTTACAGATACGCAGTATTTT	CASSPPLTDTQYF
-	few	TRBV21-1	TRBJ2-1	TGTGCCAGCAGCAAATCGAAGGGGAGCAATGAGCAGTTCTTC	CASSKSKGSNEQFF
-	many	TRBV20-1	TRBJ2-6	TGCAGTGCTAGAGTACGTTCGCCAGGACTCTCTGGGGCCAACGTCCTGACTTTC	CSARVRSPGLSGANVLTF
-	many	TRBV21-1	TRBJ2-2	TGTGCCAGCAGCCCCCGACACCGAAACACCGGGGAGCTGTTTTTT	CASSPRHRNTGELFF
-	medium-sized	TRBV28	TRBJ2-3	TGTGCCAGCAGTTTATACTCGGGGCTAGTCGCGCAGTATTTT	CASSLYSGLVAQYF
TRBD1	few	TRBV2	TRBJ1-1	TGTGCCAGCAGTGGTGACAGGGGAACCTTGAACACTGAAGCTTTCTTT	CASSGDRGTLNTEAFF
-	many	TRBV5-6	TRBJ1-6	TGTGCCAGCAGCCTAGCCATTGGGGTTCATAATTCACCCCTCCACTTT	CASSLAIGVHNSPLHF
TRBD2	few	TRBV7-9	TRBJ2-1	TGTGCCAGCAGCATCCGGACTAGCGGGAGTTATGAGCAGTTCTTC	CASSIRTSGSYEQFF
TRBD1	many	TRBV27	TRBJ2-7	TGTGCCAGCAGTCGGACAGGGGGTGGATACGAGCAGTACTTC	CASSRTGGGYEQYF
-	many	TRBV9	TRBJ1-5	TGTGCCAGCAGCGTGGTCCCCGACAGACTTAATCAGCCCCAGCATTTT	CASSVVPDRLNQPQHF